Sequencing of this TCR beta chain was carried out in a study of blood T cell repertoires in COVID-19. After removal of 3 bases from V and 5 bases from J, the junction contained 9 bases not matched to a gene. The CDR3 is made up of 16 amino acids. CDR1 is LGHDT and CDR2 is YNNKEL in the germline V gene (reference sequence). Original analysis: Nucleated cell counts were estimated from reference gene primer amplification. The protocol was immunoSEQ multiplex PCR, while the TCRdb copy is restricted to in-frame clones and leaves out a portion. The V and J calls and clone size were taken over from that table, and D and trimming were inferred from the DNA. This sample carries tens of thousands of clones, more than 65% of them seen once, and the ten largest clones take approximately 5.3%.

The source of this sequence is a human donor in a cohort sampled during active COVID-19. The sequencing input was peripheral blood. The V call is TRBV3-1 (or the pseudogene TRBV3-2), the J call TRBJ2-5; 10 nucleotides match TRBD2. CDR3 in DNA: TGTGCCAGCAGCCATGACCGGCTAGCGGGGGTTGAGACCCAGTACTTC. Its protein product is CASSHDRLAGVETQYF.